This TCR beta chain was observed in a study of blood T cell repertoires in COVID-19. Whole-study context: Acute-phase and convalescent COVID-19 samples originated in the United States, Italy and Spain.

The CDR3 is made up of 15 amino acids. Germline lookup yields CDR1 SGHAT and CDR2 FQDESV (reference sequence). V gave up 5 bases and J gave up 7 bases, with 15 bases separating them. TCRdb keeps only in-frame clones here, not all; method: immunoSEQ multiplex PCR. The profile shows 13,000 to 15,000 clones, roughly nine tenths of them singletons. This receptor was taken from a human donor in a cohort sampled during active COVID-19. Sequencing was carried out using peripheral blood. The J gene is TRBJ1-6, the V gene TRBV11-1; D ambiguous. CDR3 residues: CASSLWKRENSPLHF. The CDR3 DNA reads TGTGCCAGCAGCCTGTGGAAGAGGGAGAATTCACCCCTCCACTTT.